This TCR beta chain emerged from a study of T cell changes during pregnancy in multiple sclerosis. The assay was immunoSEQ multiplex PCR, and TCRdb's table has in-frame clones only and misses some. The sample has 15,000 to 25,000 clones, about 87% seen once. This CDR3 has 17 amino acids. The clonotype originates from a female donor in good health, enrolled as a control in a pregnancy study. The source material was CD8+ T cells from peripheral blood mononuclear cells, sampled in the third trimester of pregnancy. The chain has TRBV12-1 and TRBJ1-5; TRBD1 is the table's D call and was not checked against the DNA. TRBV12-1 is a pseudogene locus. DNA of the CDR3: TGTGCCAGCAGCTTTGCCGGAAGGGGACAGAACAATCAGCCCCAGCATTTT. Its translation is CASSFAGRGQNNQPQHF.